One and the same sample provided the 15 T cell receptor beta chains below, sequenced in a study of somatic mutations in cytotoxic T cells in rheumatoid arthritis. Libraries were prepared by immunoSEQ multiplex PCR; TCRdb keeps only in-frame clonotypes and omits some of them. The table has around 15,000 clones, approximately 80% seen once. Material: CD8+ T cells sorted from blood. The source of these receptors is an adult with rheumatoid arthritis.

V gene TRBV5-1 combines with J gene TRBJ2-1, with D tentatively TRBD2 (6 bases). Trimming pared 2 bases from V and 2 bases from J, leaving 11 bases between. Germline V gives CDR1 SGHRS, CDR2 YFSETQ. This CDR3 spans 15 amino acids. The CDR3, as DNA: TGCGCCAGCAGCTTTTCCAGCGGGCCCTACAATGAGCAGTTCTTC. It translates to CASSFSSGPYNEQFF.

The chain's CDR3 is CASRERTGGFYEQYF. The CDR3 DNA is TGCGCCAGCAGAGAGCGGACAGGGGGTTTCTACGAGCAGTACTTC. The chain employs TRBV5-1 and TRBJ2-7; 10 nucleotides match TRBD1. The germline V gene has CDR1 SGHRS and CDR2 YFSETQ. Germline trimming cut 5 bases from V and 3 bases from J; bases unmatched to any gene: 8. CDR3 length: 15 amino acids.

The rearrangement joins TRBV10-1 to TRBJ1-6, with a tentative D call TRBD1 (5 bases). Deletions cut 4 bases from V and 0 bases from J, with 13 bases between. CDR1 WNHNN and CDR2 SYGVQD come from the germline V gene (reference sequence). This CDR3 region has 17 residues. DNA of the CDR3: TGCGCCAGCAGTGGGCGGGGCGAGAGCTCCTATAATTCACCCCTCCACTTT. Amino acids: CASSGRGESSYNSPLHF.

J is TRBJ2-7 and V is TRBV30; 7 nucleotides match TRBD2. CDR3 size: 14 residues. CDR1 GTSNPN and CDR2 SVGIG come from the germline V gene (reference sequence). Germline trimming cut 4 bases from V and 4 bases from J; bases unmatched to any gene: 10. DNA of the CDR3: TGTGCCTGGAACGGAAAGGGGAGGGAGTACGAGCAGTACGTC. This gives the protein CAWNGKGREYEQYV.

This chain links TRBV9 with TRBJ2-1; 13 positions match TRBD2. Germline V CDR1 and CDR2: SGDLS, YYNGEE. The CDR3 is 15 amino acids. The J segment lost 9 bases and the V segment lost 4 bases, leaving 7 bases of the junction unmatched. CDR3 bases: TGTGCCAGCAGCCCCAGACTAGCGGGGGGCGGTGAGCAGTTCTTC. This encodes CASSPRLAGGGEQFF.

The V call is TRBV27, the J call TRBJ2-1; TRBD2 matches 8 bases. V shed 6 bases, J shed 0 bases, and the junction held 4 bases outside the gene matches. CDR3 length: 15 amino acids. Per germline, CDR1 MNHEY and CDR2 SMNVEV (reference sequence). CDR3 region: CASSREGSSYNEQFF. CDR3 DNA: TGTGCCAGCAGCCGGGAGGGTAGCTCCTACAATGAGCAGTTCTTC.

The chain carries TRBV5-6 and TRBJ2-3, with D perhaps TRBD2 (6 bases). The CDR3 sequence is 14 residues long. Trimming took 1 base from V and 1 from J, leaving 7 bases between them. Germline values: CDR1 SGHDT, CDR2 YYEEEE. DNA for the CDR3: TGTGCCAGCAGCTTGCGCGGGGGCACAGATACGCAGTATTTT. It is translated as CASSLRGGTDTQYF.

The CDR3 sequence: CASQGPTTYYGYTF. CDR3 DNA sequence: TGTGCCAGCCAGGGACCGACAACGTACTATGGCTACACCTTC. The rearrangement joins TRBV19 to TRBJ1-2; possibly TRBD1 for D (5 bases). The CDR3 extends over 14 amino acids. CDR1 and CDR2 from the germline V gene are LNHDA and SQIVND (reference sequence). V lost 9 bases and J 3 bases, leaving 17 bases between the germline ends.

The chain links TRBV7-9 to TRBJ2-5; D tentatively fits TRBD1 or TRBD2 (5 bases each). Germline V gene sequence: CDR1 SEHNR, CDR2 FQNEAQ (reference sequence). V was trimmed by 5 bases and J by 5 bases, leaving 18 bases between them. The CDR3 sequence is 15 residues long. CDR3 sequence (DNA): TGTGCCAGCAGCCAACCAGGGACCGCACGGGAGACCCAGTACTTC. Translating gives CASSQPGTARETQYF.

This clone was seen once. CDR3 in DNA: TGTGCCAGCCACAACCACGGACTAGATTTTAACAATGAGCAGTTCTTC. It codes for CASHNHGLDFNNEQFF. The V call is TRBV7-8, the J call TRBJ2-1, with 7 bases identical to TRBD2. With 8 bases clipped from V and 5 bases from J, the junction kept 15 bases outside the gene matches. Germline V gene lookup returns CDR1 SGHVS and CDR2 FQNEAQ. The CDR3 runs 16 residues.

This clone was observed a handful of times. This chain joins TRBV7-9 and TRBJ2-3; 14 bases agree with TRBD2. V trimming: 3 bases; J trimming: 3 bases; junction bases outside the gene matches: 5. This CDR3 is 17 amino acids long. Germline assignment: CDR1 SEHNR and CDR2 FQNEAQ (reference sequence). This chain's CDR3 is CASSFLTSGGGTDTQYF. CDR3 sequence (DNA): TGTGCCAGCAGCTTTTTGACTAGCGGGGGGGGAACAGATACGCAGTATTTT.

This sequence joins TRBV19 and TRBJ2-5, with a tentative D call TRBD2 (7 bases). This CDR3 has 15 amino acids. Germline CDR1 LNHDA, CDR2 SQIVND (reference sequence). V was cut by 3 bases and J by 2 bases, with 13 bases left in between. CDR3 in DNA: TGTGCCAGTAGTATGGGCGGGGGCCCACAAGAGACCCAGTACTTC. Protein sequence: CASSMGGGPQETQYF.

This chain joins TRBV5-1 and TRBJ1-2; D might be TRBD1 (5 bases). CDR1 and CDR2 (germline): SGHRS, YFSETQ. Trimming pared 0 bases from V and 4 bases from J, leaving 19 bases between. The CDR3 is 17 residues long. The CDR3 nucleotides are TGCGCCAGCAGCTTGGGCTGTAGGGGCCTCCTCCCCTATGGCTACACCTTC. Translated, it gives CASSLGCRGLLPYGYTF.

The rearrangement uses TRBV19 and TRBJ2-1; the match to TRBD2 covers 8 bases. V trimming: 5 bases; J trimming: 4 bases; junction bases outside the gene matches: 4. This CDR3 is built from 14 residues. In germline, CDR1 is LNHDA, CDR2 SQIVND (reference sequence). The DNA for the CDR3 is TGTGCCAGTAGTTTCCGGGGGGGATACAATGAGCAGTTCTTC. Encoded protein: CASSFRGGYNEQFF.

The chain is built from TRBV6-4 and TRBJ1-4, with TRBD1 matching 7 bases. The CDR3 runs 13 residues. The J segment lost 3 bases and the V segment lost 10 bases, leaving 5 bases of the junction unmatched. The germline V gene encodes CDR1 MRHNA and CDR2 SNTAGT. The CDR3 here is CANPTGSNEKLFF. The CDR3 DNA follows: TGTGCCAACCCGACAGGGTCTAATGAAAAACTGTTTTTT.